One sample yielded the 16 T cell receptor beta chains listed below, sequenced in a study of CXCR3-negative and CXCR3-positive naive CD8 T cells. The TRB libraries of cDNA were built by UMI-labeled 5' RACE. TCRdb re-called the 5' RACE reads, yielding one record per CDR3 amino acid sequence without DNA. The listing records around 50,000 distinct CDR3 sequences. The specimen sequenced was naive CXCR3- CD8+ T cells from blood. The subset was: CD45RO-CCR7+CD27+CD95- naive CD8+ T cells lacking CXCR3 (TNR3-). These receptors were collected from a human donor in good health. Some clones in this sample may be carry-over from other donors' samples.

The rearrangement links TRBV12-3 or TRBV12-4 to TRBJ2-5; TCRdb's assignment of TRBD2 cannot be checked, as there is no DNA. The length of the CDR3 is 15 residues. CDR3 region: CASSTVLAGEETQYF.

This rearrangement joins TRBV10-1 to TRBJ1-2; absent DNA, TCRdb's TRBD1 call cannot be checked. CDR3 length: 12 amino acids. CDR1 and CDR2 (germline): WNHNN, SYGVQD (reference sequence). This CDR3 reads CASSDWGQGYTF.

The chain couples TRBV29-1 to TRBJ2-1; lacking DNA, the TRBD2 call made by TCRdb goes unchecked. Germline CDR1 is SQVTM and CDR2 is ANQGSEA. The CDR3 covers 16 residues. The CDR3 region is CSVAGLAGREYNEQFF.

The CDR3 loop is CASSLGVGLDSPLHF. The chain couples TRBV7-9 to TRBJ1-6. This CDR3 region has 15 residues. The germline V gene encodes CDR1 SEHNR and CDR2 FQNEAQ (reference sequence).

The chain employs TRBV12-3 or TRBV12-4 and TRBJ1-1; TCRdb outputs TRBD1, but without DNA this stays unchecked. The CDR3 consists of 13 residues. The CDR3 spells CASFNGGRTEAFF.

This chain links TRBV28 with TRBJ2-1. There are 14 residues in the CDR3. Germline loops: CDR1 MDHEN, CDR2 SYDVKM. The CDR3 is CASNSVKTYNEQFF.

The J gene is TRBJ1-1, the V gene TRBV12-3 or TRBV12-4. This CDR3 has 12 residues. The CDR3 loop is CASSLGGAEAFF.

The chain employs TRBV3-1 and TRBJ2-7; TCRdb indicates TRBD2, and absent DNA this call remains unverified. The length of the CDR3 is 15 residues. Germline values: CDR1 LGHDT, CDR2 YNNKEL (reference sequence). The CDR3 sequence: CASSSGNGLAYEQYF.

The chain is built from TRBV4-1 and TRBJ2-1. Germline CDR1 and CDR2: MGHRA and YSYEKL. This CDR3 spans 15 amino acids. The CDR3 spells CASSQDLGPYNEQFF.

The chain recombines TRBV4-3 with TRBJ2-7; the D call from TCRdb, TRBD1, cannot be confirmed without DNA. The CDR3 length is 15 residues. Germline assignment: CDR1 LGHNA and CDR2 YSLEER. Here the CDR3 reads CASSKGTGVSYEQYF.

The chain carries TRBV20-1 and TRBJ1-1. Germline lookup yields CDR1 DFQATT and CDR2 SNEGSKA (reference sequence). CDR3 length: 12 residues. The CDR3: CSAKVSDTEAFF.

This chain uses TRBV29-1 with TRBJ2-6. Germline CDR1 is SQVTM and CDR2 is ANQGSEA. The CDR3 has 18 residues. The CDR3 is CSVEEWRRGSGGANVLTF. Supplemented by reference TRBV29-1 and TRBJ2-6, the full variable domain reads SAVISQKPSRDICQRGTSLTIQCQVDSQVTMMFWYRQQPGQSLTLIATANQGSEATYESGFVIDKFPISRPNLTFSTLTVSNMSPEDSSIYLCSVEEWRRGSGGANVLTFGAGSRLTVL.

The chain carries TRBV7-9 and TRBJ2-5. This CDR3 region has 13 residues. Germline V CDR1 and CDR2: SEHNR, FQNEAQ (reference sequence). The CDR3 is CASSLSSLETQYF.

CDR3 region: CATSTGAYGYTF. This chain links TRBV19 with TRBJ1-2; TCRdb names TRBD1, which stays unverified in the absence of DNA. The V gene's germline CDR1 is LNHDA and CDR2 SQIVND (reference sequence). The CDR3 runs 12 residues.

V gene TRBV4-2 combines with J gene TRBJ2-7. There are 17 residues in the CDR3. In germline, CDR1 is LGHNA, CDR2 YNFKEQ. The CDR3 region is CASSQELGLGSSYEQYF.

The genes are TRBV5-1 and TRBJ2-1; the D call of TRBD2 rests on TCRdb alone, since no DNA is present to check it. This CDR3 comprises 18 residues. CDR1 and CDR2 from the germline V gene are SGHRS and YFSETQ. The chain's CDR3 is CASSLRNPQRGVGNEQFF.